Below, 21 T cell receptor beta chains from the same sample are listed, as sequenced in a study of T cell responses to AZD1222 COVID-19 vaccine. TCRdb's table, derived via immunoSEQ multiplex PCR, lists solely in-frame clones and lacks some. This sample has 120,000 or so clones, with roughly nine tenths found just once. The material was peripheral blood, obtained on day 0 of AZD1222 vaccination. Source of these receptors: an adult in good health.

The CDR3 sequence: CASRRLGQETQYF. The CDR3 DNA reads as TGTGCCAGCAGACGGTTGGGCCAAGAGACCCAGTACTTC. The genes are TRBV27 and TRBJ2-5; D is undetermined. CDR1 is MNHEY and CDR2 is SMNVEV in the germline V gene (reference sequence). V shed 6 bases and J shed 1 base, with 9 bases lying between them. CDR3 length: 13 amino acids.

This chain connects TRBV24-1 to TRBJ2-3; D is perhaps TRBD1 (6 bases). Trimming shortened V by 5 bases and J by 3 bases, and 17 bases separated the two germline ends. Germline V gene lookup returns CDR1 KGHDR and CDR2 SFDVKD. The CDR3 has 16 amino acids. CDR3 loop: CATSGNTGFKTDTQYF. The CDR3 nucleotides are TGTGCCACCAGTGGCAATACAGGGTTTAAGACAGATACGCAGTATTTT.

The CDR3, as DNA: TGCGCCAGCAGCCAAGAGAACGATGCAGGGCGCAGTTCACCCCTCCACTTT. Protein: CASSQENDAGRSSPLHF. The chain employs TRBV4-1 and TRBJ1-6, with D possibly matching TRBD1 (5 bases). This CDR3 is 17 amino acids long. Per germline, CDR1 MGHRA and CDR2 YSYEKL. The ends were cut back, 0 bases at V and 9 bases at J, with 18 bases in the middle.

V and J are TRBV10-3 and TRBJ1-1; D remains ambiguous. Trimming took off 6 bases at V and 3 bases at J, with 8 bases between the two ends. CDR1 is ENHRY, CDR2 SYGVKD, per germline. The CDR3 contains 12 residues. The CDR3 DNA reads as TGTGCCATCAGCCGGACGGACACTGAAGCTTTCTTT. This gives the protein CAISRTDTEAFF.

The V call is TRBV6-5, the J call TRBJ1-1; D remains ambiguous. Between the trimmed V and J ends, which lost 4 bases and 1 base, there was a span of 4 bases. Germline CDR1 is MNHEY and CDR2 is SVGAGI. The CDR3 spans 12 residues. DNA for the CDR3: TGTGCCAGCAGTTCTAGGAACACTGAAGCTTTCTTT. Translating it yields CASSSRNTEAFF.

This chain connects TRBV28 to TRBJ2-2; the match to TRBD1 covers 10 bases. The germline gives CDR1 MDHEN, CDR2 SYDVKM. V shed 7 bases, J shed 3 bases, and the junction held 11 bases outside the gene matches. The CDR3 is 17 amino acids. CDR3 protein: CASTSFWGQGHTGELFF. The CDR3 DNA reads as TGTGCCAGCACCTCTTTCTGGGGACAGGGGCACACCGGGGAGCTGTTTTTT. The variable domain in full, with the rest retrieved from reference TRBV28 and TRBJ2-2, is DVKVTQSSRYLVKRTGEKVFLECVQDMDHENMFWYRQDPGLGLRLIYFSYDVKMKEKGDIPEGYSVSREKKERFSLILESASTNQTSMYLCASTSFWGQGHTGELFFGEGSRLTVL.

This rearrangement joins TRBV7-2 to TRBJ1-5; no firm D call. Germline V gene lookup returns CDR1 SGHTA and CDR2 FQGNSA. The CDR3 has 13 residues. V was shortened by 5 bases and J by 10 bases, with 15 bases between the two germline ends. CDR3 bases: TGTGCCAGCAGCCCCTACCCAAGAGAACCCCAGCATTTT. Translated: CASSPYPREPQHF.

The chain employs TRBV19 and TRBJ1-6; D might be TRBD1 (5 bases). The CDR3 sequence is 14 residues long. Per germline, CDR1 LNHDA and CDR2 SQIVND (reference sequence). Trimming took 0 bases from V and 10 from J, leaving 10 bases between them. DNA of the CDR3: TGTGCCAGTAGTATAGAAGGACAAAACTCACCCCTCCACTTT. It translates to CASSIEGQNSPLHF. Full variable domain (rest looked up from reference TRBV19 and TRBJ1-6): DGGITQSPKYLFRKEGQNVTLSCEQNLNHDAMYWYRQDPGQGLRLIYYSQIVNDFQKGDIAEGYSVSREKKESFPLTVTSAQKNPTAFYLCASSIEGQNSPLHFGNGTRLTVT.

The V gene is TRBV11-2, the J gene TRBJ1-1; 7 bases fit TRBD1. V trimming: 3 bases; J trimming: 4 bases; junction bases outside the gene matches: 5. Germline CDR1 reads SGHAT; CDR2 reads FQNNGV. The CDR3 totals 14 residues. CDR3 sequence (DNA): TGTGCCAGCAGCTTTACCAGGGGGGGCACTGAAGCTTTCTTT. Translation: CASSFTRGGTEAFF.

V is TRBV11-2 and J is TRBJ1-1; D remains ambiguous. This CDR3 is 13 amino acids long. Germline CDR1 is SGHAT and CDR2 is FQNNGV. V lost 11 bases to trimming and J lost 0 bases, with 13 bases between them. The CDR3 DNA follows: TGTGCCTCCAAGACTACCATGAACACTGAAGCTTTCTTT. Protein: CASKTTMNTEAFF.

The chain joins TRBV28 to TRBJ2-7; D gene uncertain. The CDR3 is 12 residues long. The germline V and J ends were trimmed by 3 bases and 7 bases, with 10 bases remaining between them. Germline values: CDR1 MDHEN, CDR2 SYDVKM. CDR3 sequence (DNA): TGTGCCAGCAGTTTGCTCCAGCTAGAGCAGTACTTC. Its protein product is CASSLLQLEQYF.

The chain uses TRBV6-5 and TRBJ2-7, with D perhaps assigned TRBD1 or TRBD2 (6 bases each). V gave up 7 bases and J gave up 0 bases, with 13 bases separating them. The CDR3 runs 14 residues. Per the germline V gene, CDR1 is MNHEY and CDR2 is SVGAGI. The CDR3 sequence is CASTRGRSSYEQYF. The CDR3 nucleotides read TGTGCCAGCACACGGGGGCGGAGCTCCTACGAGCAGTACTTC.

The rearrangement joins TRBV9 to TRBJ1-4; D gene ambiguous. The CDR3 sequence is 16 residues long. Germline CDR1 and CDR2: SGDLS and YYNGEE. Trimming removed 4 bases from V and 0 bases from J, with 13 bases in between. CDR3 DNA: TGTGCCAGCAGCCCCAGTATCCTCCCAACTAATGAAAAACTGTTTTTT. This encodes CASSPSILPTNEKLFF.

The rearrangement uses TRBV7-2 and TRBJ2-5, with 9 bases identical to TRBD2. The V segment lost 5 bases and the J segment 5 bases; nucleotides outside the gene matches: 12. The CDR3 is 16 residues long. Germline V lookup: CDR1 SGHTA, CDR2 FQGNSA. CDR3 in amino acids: CASSPHSAGGGETQYF. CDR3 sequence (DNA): TGTGCCAGCAGCCCTCATTCAGCGGGAGGCGGTGAGACCCAGTACTTC. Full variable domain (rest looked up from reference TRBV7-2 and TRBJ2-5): GAGVSQSPSNKVTEKGKDVELRCDPISGHTALYWYRQSLGQGLEFLIYFQGNSAPDKSGLPSDRFSAERTGGSVSTLTIQRTQQEDSAVYLCASSPHSAGGGETQYFGPGTRLLVL.

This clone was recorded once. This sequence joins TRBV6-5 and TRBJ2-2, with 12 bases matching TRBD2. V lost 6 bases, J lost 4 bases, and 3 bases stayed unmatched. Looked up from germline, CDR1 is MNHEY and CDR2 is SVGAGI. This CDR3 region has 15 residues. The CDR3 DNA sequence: TGTGCCAGCAGAAAGACTAGCGGGGGCACCGGGGAGCTGTTTTTT. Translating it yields CASRKTSGGTGELFF.

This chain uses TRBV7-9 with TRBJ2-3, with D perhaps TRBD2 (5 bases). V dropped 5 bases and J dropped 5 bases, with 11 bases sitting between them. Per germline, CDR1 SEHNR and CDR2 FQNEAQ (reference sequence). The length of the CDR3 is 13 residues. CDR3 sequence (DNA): TGTGCCAGCAGCAGGAACGGGGTAGATACGCAGTATTTT. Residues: CASSRNGVDTQYF.

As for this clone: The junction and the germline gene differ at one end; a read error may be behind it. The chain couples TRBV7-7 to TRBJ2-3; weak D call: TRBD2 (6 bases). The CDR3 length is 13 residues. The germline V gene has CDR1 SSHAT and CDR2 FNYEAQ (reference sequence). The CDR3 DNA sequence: TGTGCTAGCAGCCTAAGCGGGACAGATACGCAGTATTTT. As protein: CASSLSGTDTQYF.

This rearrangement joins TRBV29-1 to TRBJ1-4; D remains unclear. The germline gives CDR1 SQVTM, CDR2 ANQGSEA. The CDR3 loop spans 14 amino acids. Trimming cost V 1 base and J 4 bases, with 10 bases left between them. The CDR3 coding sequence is TGCAGCGTTGAAGTAAAGGCGGTTAATGAAAAACTGTTTTTT. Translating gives CSVEVKAVNEKLFF.

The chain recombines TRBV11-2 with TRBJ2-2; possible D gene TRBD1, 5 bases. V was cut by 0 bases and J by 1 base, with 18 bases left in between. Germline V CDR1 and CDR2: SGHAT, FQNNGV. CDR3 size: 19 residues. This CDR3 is CASSLDRGRVGENTGELFF. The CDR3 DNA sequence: TGTGCCAGCAGCTTAGATAGGGGCAGGGTAGGAGAGAACACCGGGGAGCTGTTTTTT.

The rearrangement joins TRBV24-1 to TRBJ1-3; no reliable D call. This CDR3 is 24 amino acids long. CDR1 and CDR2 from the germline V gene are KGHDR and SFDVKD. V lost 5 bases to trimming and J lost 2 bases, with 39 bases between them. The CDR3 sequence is CATSAYDRDGCVGRCWNAGNTIYF. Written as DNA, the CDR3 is TGTGCCACCAGTGCTTACGACCGGGATGGCTGCGTTGGACGGTGCTGGAACGCTGGAAACACCATATATTTT.

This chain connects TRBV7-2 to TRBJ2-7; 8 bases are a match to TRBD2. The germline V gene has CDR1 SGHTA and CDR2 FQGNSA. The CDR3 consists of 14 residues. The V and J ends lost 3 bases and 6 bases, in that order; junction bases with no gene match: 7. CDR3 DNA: TGTGCCAGCAGCTTTAGCGGGACCCCCGGCGAGCAGTACTTC. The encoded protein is CASSFSGTPGEQYF.